The 2 T cell receptor beta chains in this list originate from one sample, sequenced in a study of blood T cell repertoires in COVID-19. Some clones are missing from TCRdb's copy, which holds only in-frame ones; the method was immunoSEQ multiplex PCR. The sample shows approximately 250,000 clones, around 86% of them seen only once. The sample taken for sequencing was peripheral blood. The origin of the receptors is a woman between 55 and 75 years old who had recovered from COVID-19.

The chain couples TRBV19 to TRBJ2-5, with TRBD2 matching 12 bases. Germline CDR1 is LNHDA and CDR2 is SQIVND (reference sequence). CDR3 size: 17 residues. V lost 4 bases to trimming and J lost 4 bases; unmatched junction nucleotides: 10. CDR3 protein: CASSTPRTSGVRETQYF. CDR3 nucleotides: TGTGCCAGTAGTACCCCGCGGACTAGCGGGGTTCGAGAGACCCAGTACTTC.

This chain links TRBV5-1 with TRBJ2-7, with D tentatively TRBD1 (6 bases). Germline loops: CDR1 SGHRS, CDR2 YFSETQ. V lost 4 bases to trimming and J lost 0 bases, with 20 bases between them. This CDR3 spans 17 amino acids. CDR3 protein: CASSEQGIQASSYEQYF. In DNA, the CDR3 is TGCGCCAGCAGCGAACAGGGAATTCAAGCGTCCTCCTACGAGCAGTACTTC.